This T cell receptor beta chain was sequenced in a study of blood T cell repertoires in COVID-19. Study-wide background: The United States, Italy and Spain provided the acute and convalescent COVID-19 samples. The cDNA or gDNA used as material had been derived from T cells, B-cell-depleted T cells, or PBMCs.

Authors' data handling: It was from reference gene primer amplification that nucleated cell counts were estimated. Clones were sequenced by immunoSEQ multiplex PCR, and TCRdb holds only the in-frame ones, with some missing. The DNA gave D and trimming, while V, J and clone size come from that table. The table records about 180,000 clones, more than 70% of them present only once. The germline V gene encodes CDR1 GTSNPN and CDR2 SVGIG (reference sequence). V lost 8 bases and J 12 bases, leaving 16 bases between the germline ends. The CDR3 has 10 amino acids. The sample taken for sequencing was peripheral blood. The clonotype was recovered from a woman in her thirties with acute or convalescent COVID-19. The chain employs TRBV30 and TRBJ1-2; D call uncertain. The CDR3 is CAGPGFCDTF. The CDR3 DNA is TGTGCCGGTCCAGGTTTTTGCGACACCTTC.